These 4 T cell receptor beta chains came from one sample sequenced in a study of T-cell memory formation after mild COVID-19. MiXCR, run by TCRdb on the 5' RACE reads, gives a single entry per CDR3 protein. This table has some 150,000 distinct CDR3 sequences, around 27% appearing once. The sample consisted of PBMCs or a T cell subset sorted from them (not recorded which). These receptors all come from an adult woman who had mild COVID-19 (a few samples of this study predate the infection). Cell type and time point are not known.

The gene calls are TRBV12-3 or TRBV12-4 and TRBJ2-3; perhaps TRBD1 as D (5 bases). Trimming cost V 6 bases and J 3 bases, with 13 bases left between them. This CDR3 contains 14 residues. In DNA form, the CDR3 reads TGTGCCAGCAGCAACAGGACCATGACAGATACGCAGTATTTT. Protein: CASSNRTMTDTQYF.

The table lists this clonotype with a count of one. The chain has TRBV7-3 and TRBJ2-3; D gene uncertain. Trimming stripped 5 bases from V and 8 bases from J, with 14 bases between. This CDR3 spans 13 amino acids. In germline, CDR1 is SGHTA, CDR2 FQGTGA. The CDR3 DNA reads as TGTGCCAGCAGCCCCTGGGTACTTCGTACGCAGTATTTT. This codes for CASSPWVLRTQYF.

CDR3 sequence: CASSHAAGSYEQYF. CDR3 coding DNA: TGTGCCAGCAGCCACGCGGCAGGGTCCTACGAGCAGTACTTC. The V gene is TRBV5-4, the J gene TRBJ2-7, with a weak D call TRBD1 (5 bases). The CDR3 is 14 amino acids. Germline loops: CDR1 SGHNT, CDR2 YYREEE (reference sequence). Trimming pared 4 bases from V and 1 base from J, leaving 12 bases between.

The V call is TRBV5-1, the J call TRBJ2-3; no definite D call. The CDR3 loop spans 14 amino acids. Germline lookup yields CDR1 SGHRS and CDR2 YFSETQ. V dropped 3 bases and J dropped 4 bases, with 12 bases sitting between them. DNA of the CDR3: TGCGCCAGCAGCTCTTATGGCGGCCCAGATACGCAGTATTTT. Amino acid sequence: CASSSYGGPDTQYF.